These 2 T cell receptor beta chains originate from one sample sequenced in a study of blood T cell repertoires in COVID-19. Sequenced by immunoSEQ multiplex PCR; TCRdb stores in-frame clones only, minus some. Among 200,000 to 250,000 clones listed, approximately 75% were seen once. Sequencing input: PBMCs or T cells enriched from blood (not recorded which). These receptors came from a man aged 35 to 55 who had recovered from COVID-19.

The CDR3 spells CASSLKAGGWSRTDTQYF. The CDR3 DNA reads TGTGCCAGCAGCTTGAAGGCAGGGGGATGGAGTCGCACAGATACGCAGTATTTT. V and J are TRBV5-8 and TRBJ2-3; 7 bases match TRBD1. The CDR3 contains 18 residues. Germline V gives CDR1 SGHTS, CDR2 YDEGEE. V shed 1 base, J shed 1 base, and the junction held 12 bases outside the gene matches.

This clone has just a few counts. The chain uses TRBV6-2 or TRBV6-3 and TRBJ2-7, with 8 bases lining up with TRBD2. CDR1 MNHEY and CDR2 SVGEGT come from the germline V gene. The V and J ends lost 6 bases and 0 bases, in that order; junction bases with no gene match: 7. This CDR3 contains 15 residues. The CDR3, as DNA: TGTGCCAGCAGCACAACTAGCGGCAGCTCCTACGAGCAGTACTTC. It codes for CASSTTSGSSYEQYF.